This record concerns one T cell receptor (beta chain) sequence. The data belong to a study of cytomegalovirus exposure and HLA in healthy donors. Study context: An early data release held tens of millions of unique TCRs from HLA-typed donors.

CDR1 and CDR2 (germline): SGHNT, YYREEE (reference sequence). Between the trimmed V and J ends, which lost 4 bases and 4 bases, there was a span of 13 bases. This CDR3 comprises 14 residues. In the PCR, 60 Vbeta and 13 Jbeta primers were used. Libraries were prepared by immunoSEQ multiplex PCR; TCRdb keeps only in-frame clonotypes and omits some of them. In the table there are over 150,000 clones, about four fifths of which are singletons. Each donor's status was that of a healthy bone marrow donor. The TCR originated in a man between 50 and 59 years old in good health and CMV-seropositive. Sequencing was carried out using PBMCs. The genes are TRBV5-4 and TRBJ2-3; TRBD1 is a possible D gene (6 bases). The CDR3 region has the DNA TGTGCCAGCAGCCAGGGGTCCAGGGCAGATACGCAGTATTTT. The encoded protein is CASSQGSRADTQYF.